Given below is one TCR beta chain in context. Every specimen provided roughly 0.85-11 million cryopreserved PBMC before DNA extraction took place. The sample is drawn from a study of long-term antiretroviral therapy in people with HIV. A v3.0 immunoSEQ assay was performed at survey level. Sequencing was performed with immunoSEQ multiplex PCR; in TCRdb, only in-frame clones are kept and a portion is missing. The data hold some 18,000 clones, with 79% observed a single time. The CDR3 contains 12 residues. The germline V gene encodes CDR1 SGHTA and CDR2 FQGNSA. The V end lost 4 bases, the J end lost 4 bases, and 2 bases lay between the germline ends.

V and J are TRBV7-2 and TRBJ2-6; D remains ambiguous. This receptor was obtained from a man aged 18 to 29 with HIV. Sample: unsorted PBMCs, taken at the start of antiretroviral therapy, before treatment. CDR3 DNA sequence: TGTGCCAGCAGCTGGGGGGCCAACGTCCTGACTTTC. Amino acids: CASSWGANVLTF.